This T cell receptor (beta chain) was profiled in a study of control samples from healthy donors and cancer patients. Only in-frame clones appear in the TCRdb table, and some are missing; sequencing was by immunoSEQ multiplex PCR. Found here are more than 100,000 clones, about 91% of them singletons; the top ten hold 3.4%. The CDR3 loop spans 13 amino acids. CDR1 and CDR2 from the germline V gene are MGHRA and YSYEKL. With 0 bases removed from V and 4 bases from J, the gap between germline ends came to 7 bases. This clonotype was obtained from a man between 35 and 55 years old in good health. The material sequenced was blood. The chain carries TRBV4-1 and TRBJ2-7, with no clear D. CDR3 DNA sequence: TGCGCCAGCAGCCAAGATACTATTTACGAGCAGTACTTC. It encodes CASSQDTIYEQYF.